This T cell receptor beta chain was captured in a study of PD-L1 blockade in urothelial cancer (dated by TCRdb to between 2016 and 2019). With regard to the full study: Every patient began therapy in the mid-2010s and was given atezolizumab 1,200 mg intravenously every 3 weeks. About 90% of the roughly 29 patients were identified as males with urothelial cancer of bladder origin, and a prior smoking history was reported by 18 of 29 patients. An ECOG performance status of 0 or 1 was recorded for the patients, and 0 to 3 prior chemotherapy regimens had been received by the patients. Blood samples were analyzed at 3 weeks after treatment start (second dose) and at 6 weeks after treatment start. Blood samples gave median yields of about 150,000 T cells and over 80,000 unique TCRs, along with a median clonality of about 0.084. The study was an exploratory multi-omic analysis of somatic, immune and clinical correlates of response to PD-L1 blockade with atezolizumab in urothelial cancer. TCR sequencing covered pretreatment tumor samples and matched, serially collected peripheral blood taken before and after atezolizumab treatment. Durable clinical benefit meant progression-free survival longer than 6 months, and TCR features were also tested against progression-free and overall survival. Whole exome sequencing and RNA sequencing of pretreatment tumors were performed alongside TCR sequencing in the same patients. Fewer than ten patients achieved durable clinical benefit and some 21 did not. Around 29 patients had pretreatment blood TCR-seq, around 25 had at least one posttreatment blood collection, and around 25 had tumor TCR-seq.

According to the study, the label for this sample's time point signals: pretreatment peripheral blood. The cohort included roughly 29 patients with locally advanced or metastatic urothelial carcinoma who were treated at Memorial Sloan Kettering on a trial protocol. Peripheral blood mononuclear cells were collected pretreatment and during treatment, at between 1 and 8 total time points per patient. The Qiagen DNeasy Blood extraction kit was used to purify genomic DNA from total PBMCs and tumor samples. PBMCs were collected pretreatment and during treatment, and were isolated and stored as previously described. General findings and caveats noted by the study authors: Among patients with durable benefit, tumor-associated TCR clones showed greater expansion in peripheral blood 3 weeks after treatment started (n ≈ 20, p = 0.022). Small sample size (n ≈ 28) and many exploratory analyses mean the results are intended to be hypothesis-generating. A pretreatment peripheral blood TCR clonality below the median was linked to improved progression-free and overall survival.

This clone was seen only a few times. Its antigen specificity is not known. Base qualities are not at hand, and no much larger clone is one base apart. Synthetic TCR analog templates were spiked into each PCR so that absolute template abundance could be estimated from read counts. TCRbeta CDR3 regions were amplified from genomic DNA with bias-controlled V and J gene primers using the immunoSEQ assay. Sequencing of rearranged TCRbeta segments was done at approximately 20X coverage. The source study handled its data this way. Clustering was used to correct sequencing errors, and CDR3s were annotated against IMGT so that V, D and J genes could be assigned. Downstream analyses used only productive TCRbeta rearrangements and left out out-of-frame or stop-codon sequences. To compute clonality, Shannon entropy was normalized by the log of the number of unique productive sequences and then subtracted from one. Clones differing between time points or between blood and tumor were identified using Fisher's exact test with Benjamini-Hochberg correction, with an adjusted p below 0.01 applied as the threshold. The clones in this table, taken by TCRdb from immuneACCESS, are in-frame only. Not every clone is retained; where verified, under half of the shortfall comes from an unresolved V gene, and the cause of the rest is unknown. V and J calls and clone size come straight from that table; D and trimming were deduced from the DNA. The sample includes about 55,000 clones, with around 84% observed a single time. The ten top clones hold 1% to 1.5% of the sample.

The cysteine opens and the phenylalanine closes a CDR3 of 15 amino acids. The entry retains the CDR3 DNA only, 45 bases that are in frame from base 1. V ends up 0 bases short and J 0 bases short, with an unmatched junction base count of 1. CDR1 and CDR2 are read off the germline V gene as SGHRS and YFSETQ. This chain is built from TRBV5-1 and TRBJ2-3; a stretch of 7 junction bases matches TRBD1. The input for sequencing was PBMCs, taken around atezolizumab (anti-PD-L1) treatment. The TCR sequence derives from a man aged 45-65 years with urothelial cancer. The CDR3 protein sequence reads: CASSLAGQSTDTQYF. The nucleotides read TGCGCCAGCAGCTTGGCGGGACAGAGCACAGATACGCAGTATTTT. Extended through the reference TRBV5-1 and TRBJ2-3 proteins, this CDR3 yields the full variable domain: KAGVTQTPRYLIKTRGQQVTLSCSPISGHRSVSWYQQTPGQGLQFLFEYFSETQRNKGNFPGRFSGRQFSNSRSEMNVSTLELGDSALYLCASSLAGQSTDTQYFGPGTRLTVL.